The clone carrying this T cell receptor (beta chain) came up many times. What it binds is not known. The data belong to a study of identical twins. Template switching created a universal primer site, and the cDNA included unique molecular identifiers. TCRdb reanalysed the 5' RACE reads using MiXCR and keeps one entry per CDR3 protein. The repertoire consists of roughly 290,000 distinct CDR3 sequences, with around 9.7% occurring once and the leading ten covering approximately 7%. Study-wide results and caveats: Abundant cord blood beta clonotypes carried fewer insertions; memory repertoires showed none. Twin pairs had excess sharing that was weaker in beta out-of-frame sequences. Out-of-frame alpha sequences shared by twins showed excess low generation probability.

This CDR3 is built from 10 residues. V was clipped by 8 bases and J by 14 bases, with 13 bases between them. This sample also belongs to another study, concerning yellow fever vaccine responses in identical twins.

J is TRBJ2-1 and V is TRBV12-3 or TRBV12-4; possibly TRBD2 for D (6 bases). This clonotype was obtained from a young woman in good health. The specimen sequenced was CD8+ T cells sorted from blood. For the CDR3, the DNA is TGTGCCAGCGGAACGGGAGAGGAGTTCTTC. It specifies CASGTGEEFF.